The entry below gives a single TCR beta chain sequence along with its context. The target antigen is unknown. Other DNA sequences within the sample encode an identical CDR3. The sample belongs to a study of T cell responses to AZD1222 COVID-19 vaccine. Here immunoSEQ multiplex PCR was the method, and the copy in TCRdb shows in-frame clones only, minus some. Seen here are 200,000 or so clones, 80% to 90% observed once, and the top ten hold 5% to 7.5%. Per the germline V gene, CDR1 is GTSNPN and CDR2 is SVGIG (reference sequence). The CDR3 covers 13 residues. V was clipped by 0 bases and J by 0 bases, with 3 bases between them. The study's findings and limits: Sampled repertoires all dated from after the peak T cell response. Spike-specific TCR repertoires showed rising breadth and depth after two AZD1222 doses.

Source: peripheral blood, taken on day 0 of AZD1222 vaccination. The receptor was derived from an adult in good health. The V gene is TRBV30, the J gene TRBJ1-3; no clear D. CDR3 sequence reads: CAWSVRSGNTIYF. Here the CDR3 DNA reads TGTGCCTGGAGTGTACGCTCTGGAAACACCATATATTTT.